This T cell receptor beta chain emerged from a study of blood T cell repertoires in COVID-19. Study context: From the United States, Italy and Spain came samples of acute and convalescent COVID-19. T cells, B-cell-depleted T cells, or PBMCs supplied cDNA or gDNA.

Study processing details: Reference gene primer amplification gave nucleated cell count estimates. Clones were read by immunoSEQ multiplex PCR, and TCRdb kept only the in-frame ones, dropping some. The DNA gave D and trimming, while V, J and clone size come from that table. This table has some 77,000 clones, 90% appearing once. The V gene end was trimmed by 4 bases and the J gene end by 5 bases; junction bases not matched to a gene: 11. Germline CDR1 reads SGHTA; CDR2 reads FQGNSA. The CDR3 spans 16 residues. V usage is TRBV7-2 and J usage is TRBJ2-5; 9 nucleotides agree with TRBD1. Material for sequencing was peripheral blood. The TCR was taken from a woman of 80 years or more with active or convalescent COVID-19. Here the CDR3 reads CASSSNRGRVGETQYF. Here the CDR3 DNA reads TGTGCCAGCAGCTCTAACAGGGGGCGCGTGGGGGAGACCCAGTACTTC.